This TCR beta chain appears in the sequencing data of a study of blood T cell repertoires in COVID-19. Study in general: Some COVID-19 samples were acute and others convalescent; all came from the United States, Italy and Spain.

Original processing methods: Amplified reference gene primers provided the basis for estimating nucleated cell counts. Some clones are missing from TCRdb's copy, which holds only in-frame ones; the method was immunoSEQ multiplex PCR. The V and J calls and clone size were taken over from that table, and D and trimming were inferred from the DNA. There are around 310,000 clones in the sample; over 85% occur only once, and over 8.5% lies in the top ten. Germline V CDR1 and CDR2: KGHSH, LQKENI. The length of the CDR3 is 16 residues. The V gene end was trimmed by 0 bases and the J gene end by 1 base; junction bases not matched to a gene: 1. Participants had their cohort set by participant-reported clinical history. Two consecutive negative NP/OP PCR tests, clearance, or resolved symptoms defined Cohort 3 recovery.

The rearrangement links TRBV18 to TRBJ2-1, with TRBD2 identical over 9 bases. The receptor was derived from a woman in her twenties or thirties who had recovered from COVID-19. Sequencing was performed on PBMCs or T cells enriched from blood (not recorded which). In DNA, the CDR3 is TGTGCCAGCTCACCACCGCTAGCGGGATCCTACAATGAGCAGTTCTTC. As protein: CASSPPLAGSYNEQFF.